This note documents a single T cell receptor beta chain sequence. In the original processing: Amplified reference gene primers provided the basis for estimating nucleated cell counts. Assay used: immunoSEQ multiplex PCR; TCRdb lists only in-frame clones, some missing. The DNA gave D and trimming, while V, J and clone size come from that table. The table includes 95,000 to 100,000 clones, approximately 87% detected once. The data originate from a study of blood T cell repertoires in COVID-19. In the study overall: Researchers got acute and convalescent COVID-19 samples from the United States, Italy and Spain. PBMCs, B-cell-depleted T cells, or T cells provided the cDNA or gDNA that made up the material.

The sequenced material came from peripheral blood. The sequence came from a woman between 25 and 40 years old with acute or convalescent COVID-19.

CDR3 nucleotides: TGTGCCAGCAGTTTCCCGGGACAGGGTGGCATTCAGTACTTC. The encoded protein is CASSFPGQGGIQYF. The chain couples TRBV28 to TRBJ2-4, with 9 positions matching TRBD1. Germline loops: CDR1 MDHEN, CDR2 SYDVKM. There are 14 residues in the CDR3. V dropped 3 bases and J dropped 9; count of bases not matched to a gene: 6.